This T cell receptor beta chain was sequenced during a study of T cell responses to AZD1222 COVID-19 vaccine. Across the whole study: Second-dose groups at about 4 or about 12 weeks were pooled.

General study findings and limits: It should be noted that donors were predominantly white British and more often female, and clonal diversity was possibly underestimated.

A word on this clone: The antigen is unknown.

Assay used: immunoSEQ multiplex PCR; TCRdb lists only in-frame clones, some missing. The table includes about 150,000 clones, under 95% detected once. This receptor was taken from an adult in good health. Here the sequenced sample was peripheral blood, taken on day 0 of AZD1222 vaccination.

In DNA form, the CDR3 reads TGTGCCAGCAGCGCCGACAGTTATAGCAATCAGCCCCAGCATTTT. It encodes CASSADSYSNQPQHF. The rearrangement joins TRBV7-2 to TRBJ1-5; the D gene is possibly TRBD1 (5 bases). Germline loops: CDR1 SGHTA, CDR2 FQGNSA. The length of the CDR3 is 15 residues. V dropped 5 bases and J dropped 0 bases, with 11 bases sitting between them.